This TCR beta chain was observed in a study of T cells expressing NK-cell markers. About the research overall: Seven of the eight sequenced donors were classified as HCMV-seropositive, and one was classified as seronegative.

TCRdb reprocessed the 5' RACE reads; each CDR3 protein has one entry and no DNA is given. The sample holds fewer than 400,000 distinct CDR3 sequences. Notes on this clonotype: Antigen unknown.

Germline CDR1 reads MNHEY; CDR2 reads SVGAGI. The CDR3 covers 14 residues. Study-wide points: The HCMV specificity of the expanded NKG2C+ T cell clones stayed unresolved. The contribution of dominant NKG2C+ clonotypes to CD8+ T cells in about six donors was about 1.0-7.0%.

The receptor's source is a man aged 18 to 69 in good health. Sequenced input: blood T cells: a sorted CD56 or NKG2C T cell subset, CD4+ or CD8+ T cells, or bulk PBMC T cells (not recorded which). This chain joins TRBV6-5 and TRBJ2-7. This CDR3 is CASSYTLTSYEQYF.